This T cell receptor beta chain was documented in a study of blood T cell repertoires in COVID-19. This clone was seen only once. Donors in Cohort 3 counted as recovered after two negative PCRs, clearance, or symptom resolution. Sequenced by immunoSEQ multiplex PCR; TCRdb stores in-frame clones only, minus some. This table has almost 400,000 clones, over 85% appearing once. V dropped 0 bases and J dropped 10 bases, with 15 bases sitting between them. Germline CDR1 reads LGHNT; CDR2 reads FRNRAP. This CDR3 comprises 14 residues. Sequenced sample: PBMCs or T cells enriched from blood (not recorded which). The chain links TRBV12-5 to TRBJ1-1; weak D call: TRBD1 (5 bases). The sequence came from a woman in her 30s who had recovered from COVID-19. In DNA, the CDR3 is TGTGCTAGTGGTTTGGTAACGGGGGGATTGGGAGCTTTCTTT. Protein sequence: CASGLVTGGLGAFF.